A single sample gave rise to the 5 T cell receptor beta chains below, sequenced in a study of cytomegalovirus exposure and HLA in healthy donors. PCR amplification relied on 60 Vbeta primers (plus 13 Jbeta primers). TCRdb keeps only in-frame clones here, not all; method: immunoSEQ multiplex PCR. Of approximately 290,000 clones detected, 80% appear once; the ten largest clones hold over 0.3%. Sample: PBMCs. The receptors were sampled from a girl aged 2 to 9 in good health and CMV-seronegative.

The chain employs TRBV5-4 and TRBJ2-7, with a weak D call TRBD2 (6 bases). The V and J ends lost 5 bases and 5 bases respectively, with 17 bases between them. The CDR3 loop spans 14 amino acids. Germline V gene sequence: CDR1 SGHNT, CDR2 YYREEE (reference sequence). CDR3 DNA sequence: TGTGCCAGCAGGAATCAGGGAGGAGTGGACGAGCAGTACTTC. As protein: CASRNQGGVDEQYF.

The chain carries TRBV10-3 and TRBJ2-3; 11 nucleotides align to TRBD2. CDR1 is ENHRY and CDR2 is SYGVKD in the germline V gene. V shed 4 bases and J 2 bases; nucleotides not matched to a gene: 2. The CDR3 runs 15 residues. CDR3 bases: TGTGCCATCAGTGCTAGCGGGAGGTACACAGATACGCAGTATTTT. Translating it yields CAISASGRYTDTQYF.

The J gene is TRBJ1-5, the V gene TRBV28, with 7 positions matching TRBD1. CDR1 is MDHEN, CDR2 SYDVKM, per germline. The CDR3 is made up of 17 amino acids. V was pared by 2 bases and J by 2 bases, with 9 bases of the junction left unmatched. The CDR3 region is CASSLDGTAVGNQPQHF. The CDR3 nucleotides read TGTGCCAGCAGTTTAGACGGGACAGCGGTGGGCAATCAGCCCCAGCATTTT.

The chain combines TRBV6-1 with TRBJ2-7, with 12 bases matching TRBD1. This CDR3 region has 15 residues. The V gene end was trimmed by 7 bases and the J gene end by 3 bases; junction bases not matched to a gene: 7. The V gene's germline CDR1 is MNHNS and CDR2 SASEGT. CDR3 protein: CASTTGTGGIYEQYF. DNA for the CDR3: TGTGCCAGCACCACAGGGACAGGGGGCATCTACGAGCAGTACTTC.

This chain joins TRBV18 and TRBJ1-1, with a tentative D call TRBD1 (5 bases). The V and J ends lost 3 bases and 4 bases respectively, with 12 bases between them. The length of the CDR3 is 14 residues. Germline V gene data show CDR1 as KGHSH and CDR2 as LQKENI. The CDR3 DNA follows: TGTGCCAGCTCACCGGTCTGGACACGCACTGAAGCTTTCTTT. Encoded protein: CASSPVWTRTEAFF.